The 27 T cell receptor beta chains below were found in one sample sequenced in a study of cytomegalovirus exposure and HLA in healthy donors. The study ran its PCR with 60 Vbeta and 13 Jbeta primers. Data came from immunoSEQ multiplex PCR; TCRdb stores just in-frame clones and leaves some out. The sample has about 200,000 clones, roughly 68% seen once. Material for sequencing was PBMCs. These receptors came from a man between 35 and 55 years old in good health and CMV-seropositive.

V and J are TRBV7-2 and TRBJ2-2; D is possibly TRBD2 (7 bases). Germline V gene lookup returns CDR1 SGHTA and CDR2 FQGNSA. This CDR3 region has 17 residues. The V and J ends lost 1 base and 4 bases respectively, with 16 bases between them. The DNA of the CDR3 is TGTGCCAGCAGCTTAGAGGTAGGGCGGGGGCCCACCGGGGAGCTGTTTTTT. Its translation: CASSLEVGRGPTGELFF.

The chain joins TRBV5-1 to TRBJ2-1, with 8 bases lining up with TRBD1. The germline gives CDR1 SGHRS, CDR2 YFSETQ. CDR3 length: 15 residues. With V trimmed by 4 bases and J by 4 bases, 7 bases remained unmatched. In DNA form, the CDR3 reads TGCGCCAGCAGCCCCTCAGGGGGCGGGTACAATGAGCAGTTCTTC. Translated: CASSPSGGGYNEQFF.

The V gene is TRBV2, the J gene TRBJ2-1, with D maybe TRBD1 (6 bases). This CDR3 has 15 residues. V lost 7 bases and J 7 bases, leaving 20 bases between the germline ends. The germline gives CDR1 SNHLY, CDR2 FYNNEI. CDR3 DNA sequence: TGTGCCAGCAATAAACCCTCGGCAGGGGAGAATGAGCAGTTCTTC. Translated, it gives CASNKPSAGENEQFF.

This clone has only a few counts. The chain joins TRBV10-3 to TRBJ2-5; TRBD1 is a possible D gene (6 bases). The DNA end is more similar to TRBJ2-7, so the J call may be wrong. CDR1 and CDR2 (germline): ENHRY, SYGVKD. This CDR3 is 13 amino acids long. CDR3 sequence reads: CAISENRAYEQYF. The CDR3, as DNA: TGTGCCATCAGTGAGAACAGGGCCTACGAGCAGTACTTC.

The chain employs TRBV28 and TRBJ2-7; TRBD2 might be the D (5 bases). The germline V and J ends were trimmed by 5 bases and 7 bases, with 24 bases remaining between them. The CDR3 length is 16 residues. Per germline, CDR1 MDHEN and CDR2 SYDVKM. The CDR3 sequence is CASSTLLRQGSGEQYF. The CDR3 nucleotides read TGTGCCAGCAGTACCCTCCTCCGGCAAGGGAGTGGTGAGCAGTACTTC.

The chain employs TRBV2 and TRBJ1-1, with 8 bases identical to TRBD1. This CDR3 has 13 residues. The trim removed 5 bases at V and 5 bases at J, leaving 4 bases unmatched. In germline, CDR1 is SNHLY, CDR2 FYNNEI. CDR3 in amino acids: CASSWTGKTEAFF. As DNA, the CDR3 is TGTGCCAGCAGTTGGACAGGGAAGACTGAAGCTTTCTTT.

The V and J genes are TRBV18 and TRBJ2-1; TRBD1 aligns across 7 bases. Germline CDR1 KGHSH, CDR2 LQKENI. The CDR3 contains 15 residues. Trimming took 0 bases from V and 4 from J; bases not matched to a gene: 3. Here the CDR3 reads CASSPPGTVYNEQFF. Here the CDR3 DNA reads TGTGCCAGCTCACCACCCGGGACAGTATACAATGAGCAGTTCTTC. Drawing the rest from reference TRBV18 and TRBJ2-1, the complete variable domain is NAGVMQNPRHLVRRRGQEARLRCSPMKGHSHVYWYRQLPEEGLKFMVYLQKENIIDESGMPKERFSAEFPKEGPSILRIQQVVRGDSAAYFCASSPPGTVYNEQFFGPGTRLTVL.

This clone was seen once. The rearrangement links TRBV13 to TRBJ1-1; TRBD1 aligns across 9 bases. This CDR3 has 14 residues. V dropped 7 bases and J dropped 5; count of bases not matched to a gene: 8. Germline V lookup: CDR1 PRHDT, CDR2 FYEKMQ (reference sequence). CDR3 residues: CASTQGQGITEAFF. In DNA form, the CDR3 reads TGTGCCAGCACCCAAGGACAGGGGATAACTGAAGCTTTCTTT.

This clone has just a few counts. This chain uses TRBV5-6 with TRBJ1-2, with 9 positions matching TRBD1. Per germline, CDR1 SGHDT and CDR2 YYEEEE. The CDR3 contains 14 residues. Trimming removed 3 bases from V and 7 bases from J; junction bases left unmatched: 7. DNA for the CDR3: TGTGCCAGCAGCTCTATACAGGGGGCTGGTGGCTACACCTTC. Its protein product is CASSSIQGAGGYTF. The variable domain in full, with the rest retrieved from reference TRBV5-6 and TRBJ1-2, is DAGVTQSPTHLIKTRGQQVTLRCSPKSGHDTVSWYQQALGQGPQFIFQYYEEEERQRGNFPDRFSGHQFPNYSSELNVNALLLGDSALYLCASSSIQGAGGYTFGSGTRLTVV.

Here the CDR3 DNA reads TGTGCCAGCAGCCCATGGGACAGTAAGAACACTGAAGCTTTCTTT. This codes for CASSPWDSKNTEAFF. V gene TRBV21-1 combines with J gene TRBJ1-1; TRBD1 is the table's D call, not checked against the DNA. TRBV21-1 is deemed a pseudogene. CDR3 size: 15 residues.

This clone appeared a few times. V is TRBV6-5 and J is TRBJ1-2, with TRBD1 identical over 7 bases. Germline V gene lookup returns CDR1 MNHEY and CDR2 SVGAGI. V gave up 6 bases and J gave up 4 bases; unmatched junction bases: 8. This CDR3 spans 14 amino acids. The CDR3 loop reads CASSLGQAPYGYTF. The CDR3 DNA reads TGTGCCAGCAGCCTCGGACAGGCCCCCTATGGCTACACCTTC.

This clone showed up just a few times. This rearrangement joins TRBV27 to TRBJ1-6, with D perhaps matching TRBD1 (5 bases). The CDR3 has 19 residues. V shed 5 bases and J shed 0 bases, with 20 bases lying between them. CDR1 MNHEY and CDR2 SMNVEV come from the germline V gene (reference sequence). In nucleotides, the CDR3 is TGTGCCAGCAGTCCACGGACATTGGGGGGGTCCTCCTATAATTCACCCCTCCACTTT. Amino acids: CASSPRTLGGSSYNSPLHF.

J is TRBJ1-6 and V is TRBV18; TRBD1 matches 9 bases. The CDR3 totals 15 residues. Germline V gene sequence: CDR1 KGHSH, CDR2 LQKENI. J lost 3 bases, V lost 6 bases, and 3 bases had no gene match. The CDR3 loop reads CASSATGGYNSPLHF. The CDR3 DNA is TGTGCCAGCTCCGCGACAGGGGGCTATAATTCACCCCTCCACTTT.

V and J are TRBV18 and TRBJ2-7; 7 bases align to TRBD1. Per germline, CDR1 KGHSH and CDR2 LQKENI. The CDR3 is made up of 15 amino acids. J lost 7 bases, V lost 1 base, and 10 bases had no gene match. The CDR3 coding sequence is TGTGCCAGCTCACCACGACGGACAGGAGGTGGGGAGCAGTACTTC. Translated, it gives CASSPRRTGGGEQYF.

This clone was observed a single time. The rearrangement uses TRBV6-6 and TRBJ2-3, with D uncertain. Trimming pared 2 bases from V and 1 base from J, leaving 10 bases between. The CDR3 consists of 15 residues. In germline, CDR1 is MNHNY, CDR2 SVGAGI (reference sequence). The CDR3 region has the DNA TGTGCCAGCAGTTACACCCCCCCGGGCACAGATACGCAGTATTTT. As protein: CASSYTPPGTDTQYF.

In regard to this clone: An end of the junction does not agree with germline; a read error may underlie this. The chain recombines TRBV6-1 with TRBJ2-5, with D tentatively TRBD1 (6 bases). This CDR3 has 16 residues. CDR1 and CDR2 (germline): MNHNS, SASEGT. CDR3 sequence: CASTEGGSGRRVTQYF. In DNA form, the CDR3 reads TGTGCCAGCACTGAAGGGGGTTCGGGCCGGCGGGTCACCCAGTACTTC.

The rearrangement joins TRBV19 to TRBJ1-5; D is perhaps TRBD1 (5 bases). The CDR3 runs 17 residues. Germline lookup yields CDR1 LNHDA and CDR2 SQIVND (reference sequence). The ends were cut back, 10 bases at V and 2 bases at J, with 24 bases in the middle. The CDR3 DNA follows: TGTGCCACCAAGCCTAATGGAGGGGATATGGGCAATCAGCCCCAGCATTTT. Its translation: CATKPNGGDMGNQPQHF.

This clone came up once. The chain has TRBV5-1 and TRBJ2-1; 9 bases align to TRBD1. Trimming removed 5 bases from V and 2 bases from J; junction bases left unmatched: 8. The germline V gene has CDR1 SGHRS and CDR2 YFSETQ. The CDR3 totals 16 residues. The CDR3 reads CASSPGTGSTYNEQFF. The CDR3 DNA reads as TGCGCCAGCAGTCCCGGGACAGGGAGCACCTACAATGAGCAGTTCTTC.

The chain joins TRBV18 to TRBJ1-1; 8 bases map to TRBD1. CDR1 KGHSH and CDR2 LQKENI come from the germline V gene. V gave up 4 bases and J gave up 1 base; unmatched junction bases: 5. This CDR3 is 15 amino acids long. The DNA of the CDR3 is TGTGCCAGCTCACAGACGGACAGGGAGAACACTGAAGCTTTCTTT. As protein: CASSQTDRENTEAFF.

The DNA of the CDR3 is TGTGCCAGCAGGGAAGTTAACCGGACAGCCGTCAAGCGCAATAATTCACCCCTCCACTTT. Its translation: CASREVNRTAVKRNNSPLHF. This chain connects TRBV21-1 to TRBJ1-6; TRBD1, the table's D call, was not compared with the DNA. TRBV21-1 is designated a pseudogene. The CDR3 runs 20 residues.

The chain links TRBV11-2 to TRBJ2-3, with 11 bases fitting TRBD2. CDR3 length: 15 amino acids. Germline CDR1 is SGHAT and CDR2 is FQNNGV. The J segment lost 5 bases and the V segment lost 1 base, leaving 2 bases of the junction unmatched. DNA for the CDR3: TGTGCCAGCAGCTTAGGGGGACTAGCGGTAGATACGCAGTATTTT. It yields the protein CASSLGGLAVDTQYF.

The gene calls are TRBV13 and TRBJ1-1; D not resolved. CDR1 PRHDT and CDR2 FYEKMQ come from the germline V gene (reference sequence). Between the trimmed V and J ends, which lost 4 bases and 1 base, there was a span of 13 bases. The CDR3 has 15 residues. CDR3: CASSYREQKNTEAFF. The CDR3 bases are TGTGCCAGCAGCTACCGGGAGCAAAAGAACACTGAAGCTTTCTTT. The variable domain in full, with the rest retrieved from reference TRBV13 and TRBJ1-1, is AAGVIQSPRHLIKEKRETATLKCYPIPRHDTVYWYQQGPGQDPQFLISFYEKMQSDKGSIPDRFSAQQFSDYHSELNMSSLELGDSALYFCASSYREQKNTEAFFGQGTRLTVV.

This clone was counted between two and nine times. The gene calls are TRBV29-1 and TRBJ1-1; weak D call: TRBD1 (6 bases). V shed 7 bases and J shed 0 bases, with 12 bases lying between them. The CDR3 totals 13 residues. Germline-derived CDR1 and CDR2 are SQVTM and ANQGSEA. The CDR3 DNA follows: TGCAGCGCTCTCTCAGGGGTGAACACTGAAGCTTTCTTT. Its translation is CSALSGVNTEAFF.

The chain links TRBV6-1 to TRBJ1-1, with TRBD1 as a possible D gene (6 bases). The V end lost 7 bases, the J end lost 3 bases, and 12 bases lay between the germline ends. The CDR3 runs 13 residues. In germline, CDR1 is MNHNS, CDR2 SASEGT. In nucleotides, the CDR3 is TGTGCCAGCAAAACAGGGAGGGACACTGAAGCTTTCTTT. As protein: CASKTGRDTEAFF.

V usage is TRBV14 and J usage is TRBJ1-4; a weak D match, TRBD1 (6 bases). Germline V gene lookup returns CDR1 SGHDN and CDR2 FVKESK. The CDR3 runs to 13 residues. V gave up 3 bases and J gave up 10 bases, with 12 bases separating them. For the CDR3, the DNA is TGTGCCAGCAGCCAGGAGACAGGTAGAAAACTGTTTTTT. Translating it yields CASSQETGRKLFF.

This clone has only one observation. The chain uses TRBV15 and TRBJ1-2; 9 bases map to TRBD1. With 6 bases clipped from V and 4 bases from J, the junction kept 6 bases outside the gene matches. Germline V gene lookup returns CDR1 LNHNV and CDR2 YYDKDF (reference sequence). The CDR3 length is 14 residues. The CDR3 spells CATSSGTGTYGYTF. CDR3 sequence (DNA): TGTGCCACCAGTAGCGGGACAGGGACCTATGGCTACACCTTC. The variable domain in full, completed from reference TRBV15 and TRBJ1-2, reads DAMVIQNPRYQVTQFGKPVTLSCSQTLNHNVMYWYQQKSSQAPKLLFHYYDKDFNNEADTPDNFQSRRPNTSFCFLDIRSPGLGDTAMYLCATSSGTGTYGYTFGSGTRLTVV.

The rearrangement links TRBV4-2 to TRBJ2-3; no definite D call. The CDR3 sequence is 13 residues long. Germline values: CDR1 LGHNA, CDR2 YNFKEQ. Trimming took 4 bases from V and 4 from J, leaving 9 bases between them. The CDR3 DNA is TGTGCCAGCAGCCGGCTCCCCCCAGATACGCAGTATTTT. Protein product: CASSRLPPDTQYF.